The rows below give T cell receptor beta chains drawn from one sample of a study of cytomegalovirus exposure and HLA in healthy donors. Sequencing was performed with immunoSEQ multiplex PCR; in TCRdb, only in-frame clones are kept and a portion is missing. This table has 100,000 to 150,000 clones, around 94% appearing once. The sequencing input was PBMCs. All receptors derive from a woman aged 18-30 years in good health and CMV-seronegative. Each CDR3 is given with its conserved first and last residue. The D gene is left open where the match is weak. A clone size is listed for some rows: how often the clone was seen (once, few, many), or a class if it is expanded.

cdr3_aa: CASSEPGTSGANEQFF
cdr3_nt: TGTGCCAGCAGTGAGCCCGGGACTAGCGGGGCCAATGAGCAGTTCTTC
clone_size: NA
j_call: TRBJ2-1
v_call: TRBV25-1
d_call: TRBD2

cdr3_aa: CASSDQQGNMFF
cdr3_nt: TGTGCCAGCAGTGATCAACAGGGTAACATGTTTTTT
clone_size: NA
j_call: TRBJ2-2
v_call: TRBV6-1
d_call: NA

cdr3_aa: CASSRDSEAFF
cdr3_nt: TGCGCCAGCAGCAGGGACTCTGAAGCTTTCTTT
clone_size: few
j_call: TRBJ1-1
v_call: TRBV5-1
d_call: NA

cdr3_aa: CASSKGVYREHGYGYTF
cdr3_nt: TGTGCCAGCAGCAAAGGGGTCTACAGGGAACACGGCTATGGCTACACCTTC
clone_size: NA
j_call: TRBJ1-2
v_call: TRBV21-1
d_call: NA

cdr3_aa: CASSSRRAGASNQPQHF
cdr3_nt: TGTGCCAGCAGTTCCCGAAGGGCAGGGGCCAGCAATCAGCCCCAGCATTTT
clone_size: NA
j_call: TRBJ1-5
v_call: TRBV28
d_call: NA

cdr3_aa: CAWSRRTNYGYTF
cdr3_nt: TGTGCCTGGAGCCGGAGAACTAACTATGGCTACACCTTC
clone_size: NA
j_call: TRBJ1-2
v_call: TRBV30
d_call: NA

cdr3_aa: CASSLLAGTDTQYF
cdr3_nt: TGTGCCAGCAGCCTACTAGCGGGCACAGATACGCAGTATTTT
clone_size: NA
j_call: TRBJ2-3
v_call: TRBV5-4
d_call: TRBD2

cdr3_aa: CAIRDSGGTYNEQFF
cdr3_nt: TGTGCCATCAGGGACAGCGGGGGGACCTACAATGAGCAGTTCTTC
clone_size: NA
j_call: TRBJ2-1
v_call: TRBV10-3
d_call: TRBD2

cdr3_aa: CASSYLAASSYEQYF
cdr3_nt: TGTGCCAGCAGTTATTTAGCGGCGAGCTCCTACGAGCAGTACTTC
clone_size: NA
j_call: TRBJ2-7
v_call: TRBV28
d_call: NA

cdr3_aa: CASSGGTGGSSSYEQYF
cdr3_nt: TGTGCCAGTAGTGGGGGGACAGGCGGTTCAAGCTCCTACGAGCAGTACTTC
clone_size: NA
j_call: TRBJ2-7
v_call: TRBV19
d_call: TRBD1

cdr3_aa: CASRSGQVNEKLFF
cdr3_nt: TGTGCCAGCAGGTCGGGACAGGTGAATGAAAAACTGTTTTTT
clone_size: NA
j_call: TRBJ1-4
v_call: TRBV28
d_call: TRBD1

cdr3_aa: CASSLLAGPYEQYF
cdr3_nt: TGTGCCAGCAGCTTACTAGCGGGCCCCTACGAGCAGTACTTC
clone_size: NA
j_call: TRBJ2-7
v_call: TRBV7-9
d_call: TRBD2

cdr3_aa: CASSPIPGLAVDEQFF
cdr3_nt: TGTGCCAGCAGCCCCATCCCGGGACTAGCTGTCGATGAGCAGTTCTTC
clone_size: NA
j_call: TRBJ2-1
v_call: TRBV6-6
d_call: TRBD2

cdr3_aa: CASSQDGWNRRTNEKLFF
cdr3_nt: TGCGCCAGCAGCCAAGACGGTTGGAACAGGCGAACTAATGAAAAACTGTTTTTT
clone_size: NA
j_call: TRBJ1-4
v_call: TRBV4-1
d_call: NA

cdr3_aa: CASSSAGGRDTQYF
cdr3_nt: TGTGCCAGCAGTTCCGCGGGGGGCAGGGATACGCAGTATTTT
clone_size: NA
j_call: TRBJ2-3
v_call: TRBV6-5
d_call: TRBD2

cdr3_aa: CASSIGTNYGYTF
cdr3_nt: TGTGCCAGCAGCATCGGGACAAACTATGGCTACACCTTC
clone_size: NA
j_call: TRBJ1-2
v_call: TRBV5-4
d_call: NA

cdr3_aa: CATHRGGTSYNEQFF
cdr3_nt: TGTGCCACCCACCGGGGGGGAACCTCCTACAATGAGCAGTTCTTC
clone_size: NA
j_call: TRBJ2-1
v_call: TRBV6-6
d_call: TRBD2

cdr3_aa: CASSFGVAGGGITDTQYF
cdr3_nt: TGTGCCAGCAGTTTCGGGGTAGCGGGAGGAGGGATCACAGATACGCAGTATTTT
clone_size: NA
j_call: TRBJ2-3
v_call: TRBV28
d_call: TRBD2

cdr3_aa: CASRQGGMNYGYTF
cdr3_nt: TGTGCCAGCAGACAGGGAGGGATGAACTATGGCTACACCTTC
clone_size: NA
j_call: TRBJ1-2
v_call: TRBV28
d_call: NA

cdr3_aa: CASSPSGGLQETQYF
cdr3_nt: TGTGCCAGCAGCCCTAGCGGGGGACTTCAAGAGACCCAGTACTTC
clone_size: NA
j_call: TRBJ2-5
v_call: TRBV7-7
d_call: TRBD2

cdr3_aa: CASSQAKQGRVTDTQYF
cdr3_nt: TGTGCCAGCAGTCAGGCCAAACAGGGTCGGGTCACAGATACGCAGTATTTT
clone_size: once
j_call: TRBJ2-3
v_call: TRBV21-1
d_call: NA

cdr3_aa: CASTGGSTDTQYF
cdr3_nt: TGTGCCAGCACGGGGGGATCCACAGATACGCAGTATTTT
clone_size: NA
j_call: TRBJ2-3
v_call: TRBV2
d_call: TRBD2

cdr3_aa: CASSLERFQETQYF
cdr3_nt: TGCGCCAGCAGCTTGGAGCGTTTCCAAGAGACCCAGTACTTC
clone_size: NA
j_call: TRBJ2-5
v_call: TRBV5-1
d_call: NA

cdr3_aa: CASRRQSLDTGELFF
cdr3_nt: TGTGCCAGCAGACGACAGTCCTTGGACACCGGGGAGCTGTTTTTT
clone_size: NA
j_call: TRBJ2-2
v_call: TRBV9
d_call: NA

cdr3_aa: CASSPSAGAPGNEQFF
cdr3_nt: TGCGCCAGCAGCCCATCAGCGGGGGCCCCGGGAAATGAGCAGTTCTTC
clone_size: NA
j_call: TRBJ2-1
v_call: TRBV5-1
d_call: TRBD2

cdr3_aa: CASSVQGARVEQYF
cdr3_nt: TGTGCCAGCAGTGTACAGGGGGCTCGGGTCGAGCAGTACTTC
clone_size: once
j_call: TRBJ2-7
v_call: TRBV2
d_call: TRBD1

cdr3_aa: CACPPRLPGSQAFF
cdr3_nt: TGTGCCTGCCCCCCGCGGCTACCGGGGAGTCAAGCTTTCTTT
clone_size: NA
j_call: TRBJ1-1
v_call: TRBV30
d_call: NA

cdr3_aa: CSVDGRGEVYEQYF
cdr3_nt: TGCAGCGTTGACGGTAGAGGGGAGGTCTACGAGCAGTACTTC
clone_size: NA
j_call: TRBJ2-7
v_call: TRBV29-1
d_call: NA

cdr3_aa: CASSEPFGRADEKLFF
cdr3_nt: TGTGCCAGCAGTGAACCTTTTGGGAGGGCGGATGAAAAACTGTTTTTT
clone_size: NA
j_call: TRBJ1-4
v_call: TRBV6-1
d_call: NA

cdr3_aa: CASSLAASTDTQYF
cdr3_nt: TGTGCCAGCAGTTTAGCGGCTAGCACAGATACGCAGTATTTT
clone_size: NA
j_call: TRBJ2-3
v_call: TRBV6-6
d_call: NA

cdr3_aa: CASSSQALQMNTEAFF
cdr3_nt: TGTGCCAGCAGCTCACAGGCGCTTCAAATGAACACTGAAGCTTTCTTT
clone_size: NA
j_call: TRBJ1-1
v_call: TRBV7-2
d_call: NA

cdr3_aa: CASSDTGNFGADTEAFF
cdr3_nt: TGTGCCAGCTCAGATACAGGGAACTTTGGGGCGGACACTGAAGCTTTCTTT
clone_size: NA
j_call: TRBJ1-1
v_call: TRBV18
d_call: NA

cdr3_aa: CARTILRHRNTIYF
cdr3_nt: TGTGCCAGAACCATTTTAAGACACCGAAACACCATATATTTT
clone_size: NA
j_call: TRBJ1-3
v_call: TRBV28
d_call: NA

cdr3_aa: CASSLRAGEPRETQYF
cdr3_nt: TGTGCCAGCAGCTTGAGGGCAGGGGAGCCCCGGGAGACCCAGTACTTC
clone_size: NA
j_call: TRBJ2-5
v_call: TRBV5-4
d_call: NA

cdr3_aa: CASSPSPGAQETQYF
cdr3_nt: TGTGCCAGCAGCCCCTCCCCGGGAGCTCAAGAGACCCAGTACTTC
clone_size: NA
j_call: TRBJ2-5
v_call: TRBV7-3
d_call: NA

cdr3_aa: CASSLQGRPGQYF
cdr3_nt: TGTGCCAGCAGTTTACAGGGTCGCCCAGGGCAGTACTTC
clone_size: NA
j_call: TRBJ2-7
v_call: TRBV28
d_call: NA

cdr3_aa: CASNRSPTSTDTQYF
cdr3_nt: TGCGCCAGCAATCGGAGCCCCACTAGCACAGATACGCAGTATTTT
clone_size: NA
j_call: TRBJ2-3
v_call: TRBV5-1
d_call: NA

cdr3_aa: CASKGERHNSPLHF
cdr3_nt: TGTGCCAGCAAAGGGGAAAGGCATAATTCACCCCTCCACTTT
clone_size: few
j_call: TRBJ1-6
v_call: TRBV6-5
d_call: NA

cdr3_aa: CASRIVGRGDYEQYF
cdr3_nt: TGTGCCAGCAGGATAGTCGGACGGGGGGACTACGAGCAGTACTTC
clone_size: NA
j_call: TRBJ2-7
v_call: TRBV6-5
d_call: TRBD2

cdr3_aa: CASSVAGELFF
cdr3_nt: TGTGCCAGCAGCGTAGCTGGGGAGCTGTTTTTT
clone_size: once
j_call: TRBJ2-2
v_call: TRBV9
d_call: NA

cdr3_aa: CASSFGTAYGYTF
cdr3_nt: TGTGCCAGCAGCTTCGGGACAGCCTATGGCTACACCTTC
clone_size: NA
j_call: TRBJ1-2
v_call: TRBV7-9
d_call: TRBD1

cdr3_aa: CAWSVRLAGGNEQFF
cdr3_nt: TGTGCCTGGAGTGTAAGGCTAGCGGGAGGGAATGAGCAGTTCTTC
clone_size: NA
j_call: TRBJ2-1
v_call: TRBV30
d_call: TRBD2

cdr3_aa: CASSPEGRHPNYGYTF
cdr3_nt: TGCGCCAGCAGCCCGGAAGGGAGACACCCTAACTATGGCTACACCTTC
clone_size: NA
j_call: TRBJ1-2
v_call: TRBV5-1
d_call: NA

cdr3_aa: CASSSRVSGANVLTF
cdr3_nt: TGTGCCAGCAGTAGCCGGGTCTCTGGGGCCAACGTCCTGACTTTC
clone_size: NA
j_call: TRBJ2-6
v_call: TRBV28
d_call: NA

cdr3_aa: CASSPAPGDALSGNTIYF
cdr3_nt: TGCGCCAGCAGCCCAGCTCCGGGAGATGCTCTCTCTGGAAACACCATATATTTT
clone_size: NA
j_call: TRBJ1-3
v_call: TRBV4-1
d_call: NA

cdr3_aa: CARDINQPQHF
cdr3_nt: TGTGCCAGGGACATTAATCAGCCCCAGCATTTT
clone_size: NA
j_call: TRBJ1-5
v_call: TRBV6-1
d_call: NA

cdr3_aa: CASSTGTANTGELFF
cdr3_nt: TGTGCCAGCTCAACCGGGACAGCGAACACCGGGGAGCTGTTTTTT
clone_size: NA
j_call: TRBJ2-2
v_call: TRBV18
d_call: TRBD1

cdr3_aa: CASSLGYRDSRNTEAFF
cdr3_nt: TGTGCCAGCAGCTTAGGATACCGTGACAGCAGGAACACTGAAGCTTTCTTT
clone_size: NA
j_call: TRBJ1-1
v_call: TRBV11-2
d_call: NA

cdr3_aa: CASRSHAGKSGEQYF
cdr3_nt: TGTGCCAGCCGTTCTCACGCTGGGAAATCGGGGGAGCAGTACTTC
clone_size: NA
j_call: TRBJ2-7
v_call: TRBV28
d_call: NA

cdr3_aa: CASSPPGTGKGLSNQPQHF
cdr3_nt: TGTGCCAGCAGTCCCCCCGGGACAGGGAAGGGTCTGAGCAATCAGCCCCAGCATTTT
clone_size: NA
j_call: TRBJ1-5
v_call: TRBV28
d_call: TRBD1

cdr3_aa: CAGKLDRDTGELFF
cdr3_nt: TGTGCCGGAAAATTGGACAGAGACACCGGGGAGCTGTTTTTT
clone_size: NA
j_call: TRBJ2-2
v_call: TRBV2
d_call: NA